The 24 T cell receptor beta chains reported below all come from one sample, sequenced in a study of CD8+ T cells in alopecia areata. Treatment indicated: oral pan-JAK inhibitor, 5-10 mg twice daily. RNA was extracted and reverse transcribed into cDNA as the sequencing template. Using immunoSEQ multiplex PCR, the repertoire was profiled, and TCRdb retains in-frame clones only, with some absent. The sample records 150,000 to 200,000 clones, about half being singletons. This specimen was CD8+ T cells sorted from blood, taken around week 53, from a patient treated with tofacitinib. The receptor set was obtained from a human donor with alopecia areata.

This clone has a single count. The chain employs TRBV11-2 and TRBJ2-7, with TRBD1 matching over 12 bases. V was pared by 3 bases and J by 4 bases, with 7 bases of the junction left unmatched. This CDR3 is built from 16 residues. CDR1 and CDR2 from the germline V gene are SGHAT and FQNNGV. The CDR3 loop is CASSFKPGQGAYEQYF. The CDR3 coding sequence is TGTGCCAGCAGCTTCAAACCGGGACAGGGGGCTTACGAGCAGTACTTC.

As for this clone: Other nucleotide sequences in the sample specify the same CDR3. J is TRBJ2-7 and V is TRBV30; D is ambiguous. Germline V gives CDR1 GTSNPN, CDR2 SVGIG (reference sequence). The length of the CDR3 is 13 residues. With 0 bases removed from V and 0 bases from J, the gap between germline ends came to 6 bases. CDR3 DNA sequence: TGTGCCTGGAGTGTGGGCAGCTCCTACGAGCAGTACTTC. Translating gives CAWSVGSSYEQYF.

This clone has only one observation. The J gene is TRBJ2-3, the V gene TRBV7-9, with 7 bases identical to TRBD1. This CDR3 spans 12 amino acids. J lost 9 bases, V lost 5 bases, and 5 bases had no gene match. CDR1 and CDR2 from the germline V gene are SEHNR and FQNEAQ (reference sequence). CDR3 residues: CASSKQGRTQYF. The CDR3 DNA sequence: TGTGCCAGCAGCAAACAGGGGCGGACGCAGTATTTT.

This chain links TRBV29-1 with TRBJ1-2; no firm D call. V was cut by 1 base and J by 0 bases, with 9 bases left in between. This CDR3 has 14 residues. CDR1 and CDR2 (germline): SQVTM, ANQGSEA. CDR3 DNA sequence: TGCAGCGTTGAAGCTCCGTACGCTAACTATGGCTACACCTTC. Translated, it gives CSVEAPYANYGYTF.

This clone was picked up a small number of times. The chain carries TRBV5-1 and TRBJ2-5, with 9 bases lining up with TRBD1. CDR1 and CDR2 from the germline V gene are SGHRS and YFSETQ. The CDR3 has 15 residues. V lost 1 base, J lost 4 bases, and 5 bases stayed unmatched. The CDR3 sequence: CASSLNRGLRETQYF. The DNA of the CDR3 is TGCGCCAGCAGCTTGAACAGGGGGCTTAGAGAGACCCAGTACTTC.

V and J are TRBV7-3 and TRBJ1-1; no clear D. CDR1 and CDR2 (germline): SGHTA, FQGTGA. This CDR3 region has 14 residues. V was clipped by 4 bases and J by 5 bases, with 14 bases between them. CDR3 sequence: CASSSQGWGTEAFF. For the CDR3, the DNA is TGTGCCAGCAGCTCTCAAGGATGGGGAACTGAAGCTTTCTTT. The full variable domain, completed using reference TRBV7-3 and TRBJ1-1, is GAGVSQTPSNKVTEKGKYVELRCDPISGHTALYWYRQSLGQGPEFLIYFQGTGAADDSGLPNDRFFAVRPEGSVSTLKIQRTERGDSAVYLCASSSQGWGTEAFFGQGTRLTVV.

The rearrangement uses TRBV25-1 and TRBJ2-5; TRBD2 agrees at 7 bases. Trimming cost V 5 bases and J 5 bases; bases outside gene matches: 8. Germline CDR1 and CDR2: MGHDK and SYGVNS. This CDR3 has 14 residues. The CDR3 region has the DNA TGTGCCAGCAGTTGGGCAGAGGGAGGGGAGACCCAGTACTTC. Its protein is CASSWAEGGETQYF.

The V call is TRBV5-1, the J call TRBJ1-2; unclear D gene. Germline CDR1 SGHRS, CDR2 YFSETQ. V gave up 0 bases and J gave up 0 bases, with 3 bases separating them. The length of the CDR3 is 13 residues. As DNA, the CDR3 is TGCGCCAGCAGCTTGGACACTAACTATGGCTACACCTTC. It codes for CASSLDTNYGYTF.

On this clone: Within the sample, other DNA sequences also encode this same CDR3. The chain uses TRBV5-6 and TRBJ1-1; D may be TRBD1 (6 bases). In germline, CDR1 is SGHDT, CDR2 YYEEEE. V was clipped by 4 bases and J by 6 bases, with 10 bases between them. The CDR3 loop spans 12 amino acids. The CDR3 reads CASSVQGSEAFF. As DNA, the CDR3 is TGTGCCAGCAGCGTACAGGGATCTGAAGCTTTCTTT.

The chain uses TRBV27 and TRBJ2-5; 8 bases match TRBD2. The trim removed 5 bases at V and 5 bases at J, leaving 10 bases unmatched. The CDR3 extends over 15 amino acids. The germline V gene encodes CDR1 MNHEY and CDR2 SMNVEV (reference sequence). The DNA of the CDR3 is TGTGCCAGCAGTCCCCGACTAGCGAATACGGAGACCCAGTACTTC. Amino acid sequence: CASSPRLANTETQYF.

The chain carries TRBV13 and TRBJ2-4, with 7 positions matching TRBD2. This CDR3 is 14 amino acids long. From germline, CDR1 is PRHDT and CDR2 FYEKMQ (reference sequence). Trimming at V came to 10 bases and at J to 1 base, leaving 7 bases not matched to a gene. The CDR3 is CATAAGVAKNIQYF. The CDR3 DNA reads TGTGCCACCGCTGCGGGGGTTGCCAAAAACATTCAGTACTTC.

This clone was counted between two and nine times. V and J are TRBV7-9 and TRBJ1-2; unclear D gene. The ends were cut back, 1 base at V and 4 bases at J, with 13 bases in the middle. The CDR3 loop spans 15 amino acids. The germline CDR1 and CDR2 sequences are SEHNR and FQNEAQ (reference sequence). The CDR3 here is CASSLGPSHSYGYTF. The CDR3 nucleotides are TGTGCCAGCAGCTTAGGACCTTCCCACTCCTATGGCTACACCTTC.

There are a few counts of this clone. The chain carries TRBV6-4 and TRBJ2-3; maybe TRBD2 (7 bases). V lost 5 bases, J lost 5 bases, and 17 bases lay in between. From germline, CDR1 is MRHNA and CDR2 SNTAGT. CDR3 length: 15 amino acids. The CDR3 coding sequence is TGTGCCAGCAGTAACAGGGCGGGGGTAGGAGATACGCAGTATTTT. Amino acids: CASSNRAGVGDTQYF.

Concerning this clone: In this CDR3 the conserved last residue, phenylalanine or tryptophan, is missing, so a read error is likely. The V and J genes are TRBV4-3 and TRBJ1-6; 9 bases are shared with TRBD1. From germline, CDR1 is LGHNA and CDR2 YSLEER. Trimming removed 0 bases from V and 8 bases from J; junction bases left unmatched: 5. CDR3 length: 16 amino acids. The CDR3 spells CASSQEGQGRYSPLHS. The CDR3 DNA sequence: TGCGCCAGCAGCCAAGAAGGACAGGGGCGGTATTCACCCCTCCACTCT.

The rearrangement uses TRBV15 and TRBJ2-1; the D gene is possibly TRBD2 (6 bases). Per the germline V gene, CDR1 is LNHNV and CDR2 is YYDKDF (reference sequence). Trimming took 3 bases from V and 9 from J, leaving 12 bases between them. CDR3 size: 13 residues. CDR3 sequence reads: CATSSGRGGEQFF. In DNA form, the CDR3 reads TGTGCCACCAGCAGCGGGCGGGGTGGTGAGCAGTTCTTC. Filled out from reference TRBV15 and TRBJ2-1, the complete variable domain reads DAMVIQNPRYQVTQFGKPVTLSCSQTLNHNVMYWYQQKSSQAPKLLFHYYDKDFNNEADTPDNFQSRRPNTSFCFLDIRSPGLGDTAMYLCATSSGRGGEQFFGPGTRLTVL.

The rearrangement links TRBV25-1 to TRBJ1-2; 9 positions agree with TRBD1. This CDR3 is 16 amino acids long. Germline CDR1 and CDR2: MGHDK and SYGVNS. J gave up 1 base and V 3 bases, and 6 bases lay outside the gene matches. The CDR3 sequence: CASSDPDRGDNYGYTF. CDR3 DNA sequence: TGTGCCAGCAGTGACCCGGACAGGGGAGATAACTATGGCTACACCTTC.

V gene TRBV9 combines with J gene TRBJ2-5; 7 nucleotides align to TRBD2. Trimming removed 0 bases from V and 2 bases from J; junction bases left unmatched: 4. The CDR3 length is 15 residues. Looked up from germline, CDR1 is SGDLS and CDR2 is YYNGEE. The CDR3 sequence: CASSVAAGVQETQYF. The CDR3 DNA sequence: TGTGCCAGCAGCGTAGCGGCGGGGGTACAAGAGACCCAGTACTTC.

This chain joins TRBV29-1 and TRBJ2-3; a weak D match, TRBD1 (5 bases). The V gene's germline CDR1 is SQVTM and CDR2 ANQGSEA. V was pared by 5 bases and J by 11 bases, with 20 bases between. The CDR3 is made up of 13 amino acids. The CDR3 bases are TGCAGCGTTAGGGGTCCCTCTGGGATAGGGCAGTATTTT. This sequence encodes CSVRGPSGIGQYF.

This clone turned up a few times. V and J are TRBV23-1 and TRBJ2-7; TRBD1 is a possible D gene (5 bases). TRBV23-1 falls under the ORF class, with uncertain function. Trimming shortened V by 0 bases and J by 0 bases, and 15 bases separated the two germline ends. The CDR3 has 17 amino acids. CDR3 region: CASSQSWGEDTSYEQYF. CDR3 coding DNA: TGCGCCAGCAGTCAATCCTGGGGTGAGGACACCTCCTACGAGCAGTACTTC.

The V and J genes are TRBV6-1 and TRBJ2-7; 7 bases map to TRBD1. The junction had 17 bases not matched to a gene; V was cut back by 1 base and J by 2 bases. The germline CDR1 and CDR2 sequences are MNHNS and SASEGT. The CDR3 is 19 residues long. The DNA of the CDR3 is TGTGCCAGCAGTGAAGGGACAGGCACTAAAGGAACGAGTCCCTACGAGCAGTACTTC. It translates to CASSEGTGTKGTSPYEQYF.

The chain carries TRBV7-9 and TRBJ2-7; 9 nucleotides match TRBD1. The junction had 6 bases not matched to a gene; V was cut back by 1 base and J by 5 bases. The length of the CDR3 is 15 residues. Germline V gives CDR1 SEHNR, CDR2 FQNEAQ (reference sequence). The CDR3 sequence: CASSLETGTGNEQYF. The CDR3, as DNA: TGTGCCAGCAGCTTAGAGACCGGGACAGGGAACGAGCAGTACTTC.

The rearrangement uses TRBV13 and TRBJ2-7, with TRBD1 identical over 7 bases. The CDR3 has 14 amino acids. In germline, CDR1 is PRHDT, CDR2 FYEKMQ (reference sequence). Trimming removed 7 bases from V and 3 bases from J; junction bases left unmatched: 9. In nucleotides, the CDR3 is TGTGCCAGCACTCCTCGACAGGGACGCTACGAGCAGTACTTC. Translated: CASTPRQGRYEQYF.

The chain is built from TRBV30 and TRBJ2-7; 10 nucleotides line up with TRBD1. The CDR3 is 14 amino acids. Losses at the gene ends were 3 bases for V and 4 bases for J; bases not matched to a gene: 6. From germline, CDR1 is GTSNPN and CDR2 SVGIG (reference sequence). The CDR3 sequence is CAWRLGQGIYEQYF. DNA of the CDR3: TGTGCCTGGAGGCTGGGACAGGGGATTTACGAGCAGTACTTC.

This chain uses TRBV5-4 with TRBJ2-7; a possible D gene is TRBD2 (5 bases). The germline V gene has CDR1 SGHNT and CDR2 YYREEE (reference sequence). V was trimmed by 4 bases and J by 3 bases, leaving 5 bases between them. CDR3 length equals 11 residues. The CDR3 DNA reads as TGTGCCAGCAGCGGGAGCTACGAGCAGTACTTC. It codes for CASSGSYEQYF.